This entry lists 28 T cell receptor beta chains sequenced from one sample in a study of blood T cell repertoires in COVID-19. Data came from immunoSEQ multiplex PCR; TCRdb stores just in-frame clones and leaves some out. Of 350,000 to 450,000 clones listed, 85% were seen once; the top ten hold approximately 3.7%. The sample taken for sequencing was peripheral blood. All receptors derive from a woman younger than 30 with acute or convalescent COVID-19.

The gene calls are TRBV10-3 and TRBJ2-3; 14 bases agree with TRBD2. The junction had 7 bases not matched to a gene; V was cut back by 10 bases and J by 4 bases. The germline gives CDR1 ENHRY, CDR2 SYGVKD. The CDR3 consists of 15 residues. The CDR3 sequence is CATTKTSGGADTQYF. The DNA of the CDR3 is TGTGCCACCACAAAGACTAGCGGGGGGGCAGATACGCAGTATTTT.

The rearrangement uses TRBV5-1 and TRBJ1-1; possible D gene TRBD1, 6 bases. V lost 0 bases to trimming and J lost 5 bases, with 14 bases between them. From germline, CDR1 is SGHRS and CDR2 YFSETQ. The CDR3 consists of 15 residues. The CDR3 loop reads CASSLDQGLGTEAFF. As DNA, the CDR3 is TGCGCCAGCAGCTTGGACCAGGGGTTGGGGACTGAAGCTTTCTTT.

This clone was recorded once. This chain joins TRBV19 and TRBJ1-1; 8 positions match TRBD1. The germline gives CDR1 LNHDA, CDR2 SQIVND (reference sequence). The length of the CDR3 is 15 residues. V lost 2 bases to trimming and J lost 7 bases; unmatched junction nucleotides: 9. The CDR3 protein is CASSISEDRGNEAFF. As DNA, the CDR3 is TGTGCCAGTAGTATATCCGAAGACAGGGGTAATGAAGCTTTCTTT.

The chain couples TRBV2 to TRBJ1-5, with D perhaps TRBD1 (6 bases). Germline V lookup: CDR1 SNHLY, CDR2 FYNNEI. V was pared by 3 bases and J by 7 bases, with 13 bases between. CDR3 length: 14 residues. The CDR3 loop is CASSEPRGRQPQHF. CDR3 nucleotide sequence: TGTGCCAGCAGTGAGCCCAGGGGAAGGCAGCCCCAGCATTTT. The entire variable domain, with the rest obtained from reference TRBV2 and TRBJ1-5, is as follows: EPEVTQTPSHQVTQMGQEVILRCVPISNHLYFYWYRQILGQKVEFLVSFYNNEISEKSEIFDDQFSVERPDGSNFTLKIRSTKLEDSAMYFCASSEPRGRQPQHFGDGTRLSIL.

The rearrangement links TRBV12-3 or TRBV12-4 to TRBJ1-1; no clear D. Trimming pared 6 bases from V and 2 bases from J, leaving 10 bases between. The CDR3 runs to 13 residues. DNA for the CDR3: TGTGCCAGCAGCCCCCCGTTTAACACTGAAGCTTTCTTT. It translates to CASSPPFNTEAFF.

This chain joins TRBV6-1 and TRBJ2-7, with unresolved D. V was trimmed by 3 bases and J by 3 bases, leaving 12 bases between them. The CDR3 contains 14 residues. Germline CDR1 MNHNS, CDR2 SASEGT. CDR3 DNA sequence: TGTGCCAGCAGTGATGATCTACTACTCTACGAGCAGTACTTC. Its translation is CASSDDLLLYEQYF.

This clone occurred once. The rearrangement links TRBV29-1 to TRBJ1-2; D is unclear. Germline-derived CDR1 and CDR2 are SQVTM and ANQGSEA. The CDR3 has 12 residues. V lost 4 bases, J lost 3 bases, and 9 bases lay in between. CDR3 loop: CSVAGYDYGYTF. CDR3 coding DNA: TGCAGCGTTGCGGGTTATGACTATGGCTACACCTTC. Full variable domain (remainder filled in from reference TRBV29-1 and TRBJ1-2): SAVISQKPSRDICQRGTSLTIQCQVDSQVTMMFWYRQQPGQSLTLIATANQGSEATYESGFVIDKFPISRPNLTFSTLTVSNMSPEDSSIYLCSVAGYDYGYTFGSGTRLTVV.

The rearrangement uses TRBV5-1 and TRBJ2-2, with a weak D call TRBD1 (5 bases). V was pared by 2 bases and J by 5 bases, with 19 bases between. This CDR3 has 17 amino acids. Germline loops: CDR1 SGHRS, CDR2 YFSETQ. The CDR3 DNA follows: TGCGCCAGCAGCTTTTCCGCGGCCTCAGGGTCTACCGGGGAGCTGTTTTTT. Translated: CASSFSAASGSTGELFF.

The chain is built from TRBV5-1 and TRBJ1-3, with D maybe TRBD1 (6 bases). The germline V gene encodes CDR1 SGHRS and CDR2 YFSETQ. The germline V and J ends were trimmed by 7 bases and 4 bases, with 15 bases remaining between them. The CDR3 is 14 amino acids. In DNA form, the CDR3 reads TGCGCCAGCCGAGAACAGGGCGCCGGAAACACCATATATTTT. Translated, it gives CASREQGAGNTIYF.

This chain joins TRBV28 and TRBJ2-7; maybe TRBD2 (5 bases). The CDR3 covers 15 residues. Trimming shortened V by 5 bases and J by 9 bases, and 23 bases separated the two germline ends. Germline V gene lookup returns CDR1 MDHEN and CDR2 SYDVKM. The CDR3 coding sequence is TGTGCCAGCAGTACCCGGACGGGAATCCCTACGCGGCAGTACTTC. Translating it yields CASSTRTGIPTRQYF.

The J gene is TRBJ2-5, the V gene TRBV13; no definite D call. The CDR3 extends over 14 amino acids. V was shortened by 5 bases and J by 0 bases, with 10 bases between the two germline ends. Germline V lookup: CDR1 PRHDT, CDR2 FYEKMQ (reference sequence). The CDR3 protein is CASSRVTDQETQYF. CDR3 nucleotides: TGTGCCAGCAGCCGGGTAACCGACCAAGAGACCCAGTACTTC.

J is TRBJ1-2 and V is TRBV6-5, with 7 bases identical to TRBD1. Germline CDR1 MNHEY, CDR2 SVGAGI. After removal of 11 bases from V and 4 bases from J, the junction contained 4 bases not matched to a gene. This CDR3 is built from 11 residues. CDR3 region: CARRDSYGYTF. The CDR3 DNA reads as TGTGCCCGCCGGGACAGCTATGGCTACACCTTC.

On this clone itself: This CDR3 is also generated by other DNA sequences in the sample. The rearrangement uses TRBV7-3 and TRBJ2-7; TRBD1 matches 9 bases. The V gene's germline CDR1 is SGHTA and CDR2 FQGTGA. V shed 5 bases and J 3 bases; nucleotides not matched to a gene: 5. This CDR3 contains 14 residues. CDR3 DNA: TGTGCCAGCAGCCCTGACAGGGGGAGCTACGAGCAGTACTTC. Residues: CASSPDRGSYEQYF.

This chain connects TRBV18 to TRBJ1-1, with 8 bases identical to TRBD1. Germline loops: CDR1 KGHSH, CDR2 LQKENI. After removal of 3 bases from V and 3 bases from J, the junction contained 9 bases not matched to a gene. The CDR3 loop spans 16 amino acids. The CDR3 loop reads CASSPLDREVDTEAFF. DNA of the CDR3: TGTGCCAGCTCACCTCTGGACAGGGAAGTAGACACTGAAGCTTTCTTT.

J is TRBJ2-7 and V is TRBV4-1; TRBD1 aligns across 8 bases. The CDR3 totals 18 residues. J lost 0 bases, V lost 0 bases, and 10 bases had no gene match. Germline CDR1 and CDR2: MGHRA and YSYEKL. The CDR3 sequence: CASSQDIPDRESSYEQYF. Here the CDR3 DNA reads TGCGCCAGCAGCCAAGATATCCCGGACAGGGAAAGCTCCTACGAGCAGTACTTC.

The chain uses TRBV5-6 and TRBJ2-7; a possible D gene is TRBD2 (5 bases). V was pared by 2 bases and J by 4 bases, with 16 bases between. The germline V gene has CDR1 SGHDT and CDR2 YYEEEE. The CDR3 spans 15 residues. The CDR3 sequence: CASSFMGVGNYEQYF. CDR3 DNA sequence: TGTGCCAGCAGCTTTATGGGAGTAGGGAATTACGAGCAGTACTTC.

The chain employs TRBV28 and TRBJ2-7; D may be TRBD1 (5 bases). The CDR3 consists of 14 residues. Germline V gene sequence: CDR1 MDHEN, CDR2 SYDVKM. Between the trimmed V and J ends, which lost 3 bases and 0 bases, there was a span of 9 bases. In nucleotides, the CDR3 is TGTGCCAGCAGTTTTTTACAGGTCTCCTACGAGCAGTACTTC. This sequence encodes CASSFLQVSYEQYF.

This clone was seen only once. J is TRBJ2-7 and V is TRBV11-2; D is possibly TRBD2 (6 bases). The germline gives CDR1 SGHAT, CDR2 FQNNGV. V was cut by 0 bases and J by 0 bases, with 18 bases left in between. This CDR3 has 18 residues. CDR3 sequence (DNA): TGTGCCAGCAGCTTAGAAGCCCTCGGGGGAAACCCCTCCTACGAGCAGTACTTC. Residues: CASSLEALGGNPSYEQYF.

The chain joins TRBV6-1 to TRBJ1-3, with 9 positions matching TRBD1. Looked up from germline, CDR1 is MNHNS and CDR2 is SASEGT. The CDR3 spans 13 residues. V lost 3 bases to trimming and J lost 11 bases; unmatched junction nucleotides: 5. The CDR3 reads CASSERTGGPIYF. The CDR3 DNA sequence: TGTGCCAGCAGTGAGAGAACAGGGGGCCCCATATATTTT.

Written as DNA, the CDR3 is TGTGCCAGTAGTCCAGGGACAGAGACCTACGAGCAGTACTTC. This translates into CASSPGTETYEQYF. This rearrangement joins TRBV19 to TRBJ2-7, with 7 bases identical to TRBD1. The CDR3 runs 14 residues. Germline V gives CDR1 LNHDA, CDR2 SQIVND (reference sequence). V was pared by 5 bases and J by 2 bases, with 6 bases of the junction left unmatched.

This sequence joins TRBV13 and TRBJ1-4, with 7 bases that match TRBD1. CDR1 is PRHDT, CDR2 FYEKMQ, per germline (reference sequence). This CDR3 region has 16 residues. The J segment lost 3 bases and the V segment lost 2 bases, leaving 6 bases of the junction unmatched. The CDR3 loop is CASSLTLGTANEKLFF. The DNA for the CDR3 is TGTGCCAGCAGCTTAACCTTGGGGACAGCTAATGAAAAACTGTTTTTT.

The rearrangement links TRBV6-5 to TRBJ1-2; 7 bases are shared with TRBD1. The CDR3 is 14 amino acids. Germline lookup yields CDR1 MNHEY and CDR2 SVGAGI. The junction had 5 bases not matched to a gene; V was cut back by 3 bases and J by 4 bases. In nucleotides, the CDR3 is TGTGCCAGCAGTTATGAGGGGGCAGGCTATGGCTACACCTTC. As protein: CASSYEGAGYGYTF.

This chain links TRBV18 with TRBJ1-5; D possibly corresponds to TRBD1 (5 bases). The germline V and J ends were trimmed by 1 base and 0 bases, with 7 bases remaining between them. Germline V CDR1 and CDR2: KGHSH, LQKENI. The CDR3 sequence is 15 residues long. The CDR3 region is CASSPQGNSNQPQHF. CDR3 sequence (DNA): TGTGCCAGCTCACCACAGGGGAATAGCAATCAGCCCCAGCATTTT.

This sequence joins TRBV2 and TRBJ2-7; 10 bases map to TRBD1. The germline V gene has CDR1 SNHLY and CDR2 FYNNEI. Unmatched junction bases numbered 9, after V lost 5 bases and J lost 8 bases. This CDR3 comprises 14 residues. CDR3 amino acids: CASSPETGGSKQYF. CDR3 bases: TGTGCCAGCAGTCCGGAGACAGGGGGCTCGAAGCAGTACTTC.

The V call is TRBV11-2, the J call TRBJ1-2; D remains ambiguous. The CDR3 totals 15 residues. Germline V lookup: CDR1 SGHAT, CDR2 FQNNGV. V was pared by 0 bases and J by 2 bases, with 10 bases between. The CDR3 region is CASSLEPSLNYGYTF. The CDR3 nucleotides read TGTGCCAGCAGCTTAGAGCCCAGTCTCAACTATGGCTACACCTTC.

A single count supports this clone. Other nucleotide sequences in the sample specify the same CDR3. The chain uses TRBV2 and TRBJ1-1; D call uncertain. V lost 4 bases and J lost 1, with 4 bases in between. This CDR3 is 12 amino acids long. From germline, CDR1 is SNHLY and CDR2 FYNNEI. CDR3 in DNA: TGTGCCAGCAGTGCAGGGAACACTGAAGCTTTCTTT. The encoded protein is CASSAGNTEAFF.

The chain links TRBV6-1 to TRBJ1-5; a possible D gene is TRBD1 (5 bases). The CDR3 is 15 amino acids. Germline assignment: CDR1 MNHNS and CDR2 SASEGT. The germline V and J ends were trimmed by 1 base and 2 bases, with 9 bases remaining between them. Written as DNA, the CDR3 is TGTGCCAGCAGTGAAGTGGGGGGAGGCAATCAGCCCCAGCATTTT. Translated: CASSEVGGGNQPQHF.

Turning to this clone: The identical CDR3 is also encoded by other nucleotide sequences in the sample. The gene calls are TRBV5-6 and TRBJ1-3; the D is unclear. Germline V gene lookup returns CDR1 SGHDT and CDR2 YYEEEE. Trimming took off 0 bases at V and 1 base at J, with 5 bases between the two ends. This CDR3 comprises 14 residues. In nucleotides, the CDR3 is TGTGCCAGCAGCTTGGGGGCTTCTGGAAACACCATATATTTT. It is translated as CASSLGASGNTIYF.